These 27 T cell receptor beta chains came from one sample sequenced in a study of CD8 T cells in ankylosing spondylitis. TCRdb re-called the 5' RACE reads through MiXCR, storing one row per CDR3 protein. The repertoire holds over 600,000 distinct CDR3 sequences, with 15% to 20% as singletons. Study results and limitations: Blood of patients with ankylosing spondylitis appeared to be characterized by a TCR beta motif of eight highly homologous variants.

These receptors' targets are unknown. Sequencing input: blood, either unsorted or a sorted T cell fraction (not recorded which). Receptors were obtained from a male donor with ankylosing spondylitis.

The chain is built from TRBV25-1 and TRBJ1-2, with D uncertain. V shed 6 bases and J shed 3 bases, with 11 bases lying between them. This CDR3 contains 13 residues. Germline V CDR1 and CDR2: MGHDK, SYGVNS. The CDR3 DNA follows: TGTGCCAGCAGCTACGGTCCCTACTATGGCTACACCTTC. It is translated as CASSYGPYYGYTF.

This chain joins TRBV20-1 and TRBJ2-7, with 8 bases that match TRBD2. This CDR3 contains 11 residues. The V gene end was trimmed by 3 bases and the J gene end by 7 bases; junction bases not matched to a gene: 2. Germline V CDR1 and CDR2: DFQATT, SNEGSKA (reference sequence). Written as DNA, the CDR3 is TGCAGTGCTAGCGTAGCGGGAGAGCAGTACTTC. Translating it yields CSASVAGEQYF.

V and J are TRBV5-1 and TRBJ2-7; D might be TRBD2 (6 bases). Trimming pared 0 bases from V and 3 bases from J, leaving 16 bases between. The length of the CDR3 is 16 residues. The germline gives CDR1 SGHRS, CDR2 YFSETQ. CDR3 amino acids: CASSLDGGEGLYEQYF. The CDR3 DNA is TGCGCCAGCAGCTTGGACGGGGGAGAAGGCCTCTACGAGCAGTACTTC.

This clonotype was observed a single time. The chain uses TRBV7-9 and TRBJ2-4, with D possibly matching TRBD2 (6 bases). The V and J ends lost 5 bases and 0 bases respectively, with 11 bases between them. This CDR3 is 15 amino acids long. Germline assignment: CDR1 SEHNR and CDR2 FQNEAQ (reference sequence). The CDR3 bases are TGTGCCAGCAGCACGACTAGACTAGCCAAAAACATTCAGTACTTC. Translated: CASSTTRLAKNIQYF.

The rearrangement links TRBV6-5 to TRBJ1-4; 7 bases fit TRBD1. Germline trimming cut 2 bases from V and 7 bases from J; bases unmatched to any gene: 10. The germline CDR1 and CDR2 sequences are MNHEY and SVGAGI. The CDR3 runs to 16 residues. CDR3 in DNA: TGTGCCAGCAGTTACGAAGGGACAGTCGAACGTGAAAAACTGTTTTTT. This sequence encodes CASSYEGTVEREKLFF.

J is TRBJ2-2 and V is TRBV3-1; no definite D call. The germline V gene encodes CDR1 LGHDT and CDR2 YNNKEL (reference sequence). The CDR3 covers 12 residues. Trimming cost V 7 bases and J 5 bases, with 8 bases left between them. The CDR3 is CASNLATGELFF. The CDR3 bases are TGTGCCAGCAACCTTGCTACCGGGGAGCTGTTTTTT. The full variable domain, rest sourced from reference TRBV3-1 and TRBJ2-2, is DTAVSQTPKYLVTQMGNDKSIKCEQNLGHDTMYWYKQDSKKFLKIMFSYNNKELIINETVPNRFSPKSPDKAHLNLHINSLELGDSAVYFCASNLATGELFFGEGSRLTVL.

This clonotype was detected a few times. This chain links TRBV12-3 or TRBV12-4 with TRBJ2-7; D assignment may be TRBD1 or TRBD2 (5 bases each). Trimming took 11 bases from V and 5 from J, leaving 16 bases between them. CDR3 length equals 12 residues. CDR3 sequence (DNA): TGTGCCTCCGGGGATAGAGGGGACGAGCAGTACTTC. It translates to CASGDRGDEQYF.

This clonotype was observed a few times. This chain uses TRBV10-3 with TRBJ1-6; the D is unclear. The V and J ends lost 2 bases and 7 bases respectively, with 6 bases between them. This CDR3 region has 13 residues. Germline loops: CDR1 ENHRY, CDR2 SYGVKD. CDR3 bases: TGTGCCATCAGTGAGCTCTCCAATTCACCCCTCCACTTT. Protein sequence: CAISELSNSPLHF.

This clonotype appeared a few times. The chain links TRBV4-1 to TRBJ2-7, with D possibly matching TRBD1 (6 bases). The ends were cut back, 3 bases at V and 0 bases at J, with 9 bases in the middle. Germline values: CDR1 MGHRA, CDR2 YSYEKL. The CDR3 has 14 residues. Written as DNA, the CDR3 is TGCGCCAGCAGCCAGGGGGCGTTCTCCTACGAGCAGTACTTC. This sequence encodes CASSQGAFSYEQYF.

This chain links TRBV5-1 with TRBJ2-2, with a possible D match to TRBD1 (6 bases). This CDR3 has 14 amino acids. Germline-derived CDR1 and CDR2 are SGHRS and YFSETQ. V lost 2 bases and J lost 5, with 10 bases in between. CDR3 nucleotide sequence: TGCGCCAGCAGCTTATGGGGGCAGACCGGGGAGCTGTTTTTT. It translates to CASSLWGQTGELFF.

This clonotype was observed many times. J is TRBJ2-5 and V is TRBV29-1; D call uncertain. The CDR3 spans 11 residues. Germline V gene sequence: CDR1 SQVTM, CDR2 ANQGSEA. Trimming shortened V by 5 bases and J by 4 bases, and 8 bases separated the two germline ends. This CDR3 is CSVTPAETQYF. Here the CDR3 DNA reads TGCAGCGTTACACCTGCAGAGACCCAGTACTTC.

As DNA, the CDR3 is TGTGCCAGCAGTTTACCGGGACTAGCGGGAAGTAATGAGCAGTTCTTC. Translation: CASSLPGLAGSNEQFF. The chain has TRBV12-3 or TRBV12-4 and TRBJ2-1; 13 bases are a match to TRBD2. After removal of 2 bases from V and 7 bases from J, the junction contained 5 bases not matched to a gene. The CDR3 covers 16 residues.

V and J are TRBV7-2 and TRBJ2-3; D not certain. CDR3 length: 15 amino acids. Trimming pared 1 base from V and 0 bases from J, leaving 8 bases between. Germline-derived CDR1 and CDR2 are SGHTA and FQGNSA. The CDR3: CASSLVSLSTDTQYF. The CDR3 DNA reads as TGTGCCAGCAGCTTAGTTAGCCTAAGCACAGATACGCAGTATTTT. Complete variable domain (other parts from reference TRBV7-2 and TRBJ2-3): GAGVSQSPSNKVTEKGKDVELRCDPISGHTALYWYRQSLGQGLEFLIYFQGNSAPDKSGLPSDRFSAERTGGSVSTLTIQRTQQEDSAVYLCASSLVSLSTDTQYFGPGTRLTVL.

This clonotype was counted a few times. The chain recombines TRBV6-1 with TRBJ2-3; D possibly corresponds to TRBD1 (5 bases). Trimming took off 6 bases at V and 0 bases at J, with 10 bases between the two ends. The CDR3 runs to 14 residues. The germline CDR1 and CDR2 sequences are MNHNS and SASEGT. CDR3 loop: CASRPGYSTDTQYF. The CDR3 DNA follows: TGTGCCAGCAGGCCAGGGTATAGCACAGATACGCAGTATTTT.

This clonotype was recorded many times. The rearrangement links TRBV12-3 or TRBV12-4 to TRBJ2-1, with TRBD2 matching over 10 bases. The V and J ends lost 4 bases and 7 bases, in that order; junction bases with no gene match: 4. CDR3 length: 14 amino acids. The CDR3 sequence: CASSWSSGRNEQFF. In DNA, the CDR3 is TGTGCCAGCAGTTGGAGTAGCGGGAGGAATGAGCAGTTCTTC.

The chain recombines TRBV24-1 with TRBJ1-1; 7 bases are shared with TRBD1. The CDR3 sequence is 14 residues long. The germline V gene encodes CDR1 KGHDR and CDR2 SFDVKD. V gave up 9 bases and J gave up 0 bases; unmatched junction bases: 6. CDR3 DNA sequence: TGTGCCACCCAGGGGGACAGTATGAACACTGAAGCTTTCTTT. Protein sequence: CATQGDSMNTEAFF.

J is TRBJ2-2 and V is TRBV2; D is possibly TRBD2 (5 bases). V gave up 6 bases and J gave up 4 bases, with 15 bases separating them. CDR1 SNHLY and CDR2 FYNNEI come from the germline V gene. The CDR3 consists of 15 residues. The CDR3 spells CASSTVLASTGELFF. CDR3 coding DNA: TGTGCCAGCAGCACCGTTTTAGCGAGCACCGGGGAGCTGTTTTTT.

This clonotype has only a few counts. The chain combines TRBV7-3 with TRBJ2-2, with no clear D. V lost 3 bases, J lost 0 bases, and 11 bases lay in between. There are 16 residues in the CDR3. In germline, CDR1 is SGHTA, CDR2 FQGTGA. The CDR3 loop reads CASSFEGHTNTGELFF. The CDR3 region has the DNA TGTGCCAGCAGCTTCGAAGGGCATACGAACACCGGGGAGCTGTTTTTT. The complete variable domain, with remaining parts taken from reference TRBV7-3 and TRBJ2-2, reads GAGVSQTPSNKVTEKGKYVELRCDPISGHTALYWYRQSLGQGPEFLIYFQGTGAADDSGLPNDRFFAVRPEGSVSTLKIQRTERGDSAVYLCASSFEGHTNTGELFFGEGSRLTVL.

The genes are TRBV20-1 and TRBJ2-4; no clear D gene. Germline CDR1 DFQATT, CDR2 SNEGSKA (reference sequence). The V end lost 5 bases, the J end lost 8 bases, and 10 bases lay between the germline ends. This CDR3 comprises 11 residues. DNA for the CDR3: TGCAGTGCTGCTGGGGTAGACATTCAGTACTTC. Translation gives CSAAGVDIQYF.

This clonotype came up a few times. Here the CDR3 reads CASRGLAVSTDTQYF. The CDR3 nucleotides read TGTGCCAGTAGGGGGCTAGCGGTTTCGACAGATACGCAGTATTTT. J is TRBJ2-3 and V is TRBV11-2; perhaps D is TRBD1 or TRBD2 (7 bases each). The CDR3 extends over 15 amino acids. V lost 9 bases, J lost 3 bases, and 19 bases lay in between. Germline CDR1 and CDR2: SGHAT and FQNNGV.

The CDR3, as DNA: TGCGCCAGCAGCTTCGGGAGCGGGGGGGCCAATGAGCAGTTCTTC. It translates to CASSFGSGGANEQFF. The chain is built from TRBV5-1 and TRBJ2-1, with 10 bases that match TRBD2. Trimming at V came to 2 bases and at J to 6 bases, leaving 5 bases not matched to a gene. The germline V gene has CDR1 SGHRS and CDR2 YFSETQ. This CDR3 comprises 15 residues.

This chain's CDR3 is CASSMGLAGVGEQFF. CDR3 coding DNA: TGTGCCAGCAGCATGGGACTAGCGGGAGTAGGAGAGCAGTTCTTC. The V and J genes are TRBV12-3 or TRBV12-4 and TRBJ2-1; 14 bases line up with TRBD2. The trim removed 6 bases at V and 10 bases at J, leaving 8 bases unmatched. This CDR3 region has 15 residues.

The rearrangement joins TRBV5-6 to TRBJ2-7, with 14 nucleotides matching TRBD2. The germline V gene encodes CDR1 SGHDT and CDR2 YYEEEE. With V trimmed by 4 bases and J by 1 base, 10 bases remained unmatched. The CDR3 runs 18 residues. CDR3 protein: CASSPGLAGGRRSYEQYF. CDR3 bases: TGTGCCAGCAGCCCTGGACTAGCGGGGGGTCGGCGGTCCTACGAGCAGTACTTC.

This chain links TRBV12-3 or TRBV12-4 with TRBJ2-7, with D possibly being TRBD1 (7 bases). The CDR3 spans 15 residues. V was trimmed by 4 bases and J by 1 base, leaving 14 bases between them. The CDR3 is CASSSGGTYSYEQYF. DNA of the CDR3: TGTGCCAGCAGTTCAGGGGGGACCTATTCCTACGAGCAGTACTTC.

This chain joins TRBV28 and TRBJ2-7; the D gene is possibly TRBD2 (7 bases). The CDR3 is 12 amino acids. Trimming cost V 2 bases and J 13 bases, with 15 bases left between them. Germline V gene data show CDR1 as MDHEN and CDR2 as SYDVKM. The CDR3 nucleotides are TGTGCCAGCAGTTTACAATCCGCGGGGGCATACTTC. Amino acids: CASSLQSAGAYF.

This clonotype has only a few counts. This chain joins TRBV9 and TRBJ1-1, with D perhaps matching TRBD1 (6 bases). The ends were cut back, 4 bases at V and 5 bases at J, with 18 bases in the middle. Germline-derived CDR1 and CDR2 are SGDLS and YYNGEE. CDR3 size: 15 residues. The CDR3 reads CASSSHAGAGTEAFF. In nucleotides, the CDR3 is TGTGCCAGCAGCTCTCACGCGGGGGCAGGGACTGAAGCTTTCTTT.

The CDR3 protein is CASTHKGDPYNEQFF. The CDR3 DNA follows: TGTGCCAGCACCCATAAGGGGGATCCCTACAATGAGCAGTTCTTC. The chain is built from TRBV12-3 or TRBV12-4 and TRBJ2-1; TRBD1 might be the D (6 bases). The V end lost 7 bases, the J end lost 2 bases, and 15 bases lay between the germline ends. The length of the CDR3 is 15 residues.